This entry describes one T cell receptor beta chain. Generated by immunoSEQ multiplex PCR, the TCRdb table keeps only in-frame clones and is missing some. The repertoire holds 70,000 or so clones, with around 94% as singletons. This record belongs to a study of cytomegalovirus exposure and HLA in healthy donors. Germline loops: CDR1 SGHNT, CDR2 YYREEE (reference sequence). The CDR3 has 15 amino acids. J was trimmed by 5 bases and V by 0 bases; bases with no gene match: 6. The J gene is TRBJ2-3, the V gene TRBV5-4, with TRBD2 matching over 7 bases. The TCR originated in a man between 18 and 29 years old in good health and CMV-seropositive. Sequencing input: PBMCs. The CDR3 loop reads CASSLGLAVIDTQYF. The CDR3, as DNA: TGTGCCAGCAGCTTGGGACTAGCTGTTATAGATACGCAGTATTTT.